One T cell receptor beta chain is described in this entry. Generated by immunoSEQ multiplex PCR, the TCRdb table keeps only in-frame clones and is missing some. The table records roughly 82,000 clones, less than 95% of them present only once. This entry is derived from a study of blood T cell repertoires in COVID-19. About the study: There were acute and convalescent COVID-19 samples, and they came from the United States, Italy and Spain. T cells, B-cell-depleted T cells, or PBMCs supplied cDNA or gDNA.

Sequenced: peripheral blood. This TCR came from a woman aged 50 to 60 in a cohort sampled during active COVID-19.

The CDR3 DNA is TGTGCCAGCAGCCTCGGGACTAACACCGGGGAGCTGTTTTTT. This encodes CASSLGTNTGELFF. This sequence joins TRBV5-6 and TRBJ2-2, with TRBD2 as a possible D gene (6 bases). Germline values: CDR1 SGHDT, CDR2 YYEEEE. The CDR3 loop spans 14 amino acids. Trimming removed 4 bases from V and 2 bases from J, with 9 bases in between.